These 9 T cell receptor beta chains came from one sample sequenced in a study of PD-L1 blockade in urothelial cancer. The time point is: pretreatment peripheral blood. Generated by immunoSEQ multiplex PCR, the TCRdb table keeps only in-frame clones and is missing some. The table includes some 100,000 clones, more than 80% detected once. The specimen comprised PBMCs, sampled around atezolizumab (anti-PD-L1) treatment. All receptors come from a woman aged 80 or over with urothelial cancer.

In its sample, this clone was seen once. The DNA for the CDR3 is TGTGCCAGCTCACGACCGGGACAGGTTATCTCTGGGGCCAACGTCCTGACTTTC. Amino acids: CASSRPGQVISGANVLTF. The chain recombines TRBV18 with TRBJ2-6, with 8 nucleotides matching TRBD1. The germline V gene has CDR1 KGHSH and CDR2 LQKENI. The CDR3 runs to 18 residues. Germline trimming cut 4 bases from V and 0 bases from J; bases unmatched to any gene: 8. The complete variable domain, with remaining parts taken from reference TRBV18 and TRBJ2-6, reads NAGVMQNPRHLVRRRGQEARLRCSPMKGHSHVYWYRQLPEEGLKFMVYLQKENIIDESGMPKERFSAEFPKEGPSILRIQQVVRGDSAAYFCASSRPGQVISGANVLTFGAGSRLTVL.

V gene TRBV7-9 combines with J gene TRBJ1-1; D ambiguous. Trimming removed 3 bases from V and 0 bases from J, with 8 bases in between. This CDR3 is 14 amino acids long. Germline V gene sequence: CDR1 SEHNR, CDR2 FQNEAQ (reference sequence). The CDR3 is CASSFEKLNTEAFF. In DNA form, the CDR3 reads TGTGCCAGCAGCTTTGAGAAATTGAACACTGAAGCTTTCTTT.

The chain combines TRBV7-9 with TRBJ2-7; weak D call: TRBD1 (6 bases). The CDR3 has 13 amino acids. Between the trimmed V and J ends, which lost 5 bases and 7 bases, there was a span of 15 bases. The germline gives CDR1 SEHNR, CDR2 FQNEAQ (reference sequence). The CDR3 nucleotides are TGTGCCAGCAGCACCCGGGACAACCTTGAGCAGTACTTC. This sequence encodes CASSTRDNLEQYF.

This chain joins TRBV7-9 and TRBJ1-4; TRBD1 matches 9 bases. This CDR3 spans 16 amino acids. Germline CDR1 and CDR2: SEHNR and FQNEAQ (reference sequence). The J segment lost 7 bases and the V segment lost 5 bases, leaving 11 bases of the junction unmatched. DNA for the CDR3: TGTGCCAGCAGCCTAGGAACCGGGACAGGGAGTGAAAAACTGTTTTTT. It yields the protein CASSLGTGTGSEKLFF.

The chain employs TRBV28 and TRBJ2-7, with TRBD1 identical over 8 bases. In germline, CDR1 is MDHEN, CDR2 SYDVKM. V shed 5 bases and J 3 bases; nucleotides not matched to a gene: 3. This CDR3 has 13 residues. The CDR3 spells CASSVTGGYEQYF. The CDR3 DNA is TGTGCCAGCAGTGTTACAGGGGGCTACGAGCAGTACTTC.

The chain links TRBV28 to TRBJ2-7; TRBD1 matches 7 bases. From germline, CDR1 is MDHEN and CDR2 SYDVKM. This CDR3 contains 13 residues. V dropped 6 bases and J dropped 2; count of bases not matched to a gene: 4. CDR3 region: CASRRTGAYEQYF. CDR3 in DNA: TGTGCCAGCAGGAGGACAGGAGCCTACGAGCAGTACTTC.

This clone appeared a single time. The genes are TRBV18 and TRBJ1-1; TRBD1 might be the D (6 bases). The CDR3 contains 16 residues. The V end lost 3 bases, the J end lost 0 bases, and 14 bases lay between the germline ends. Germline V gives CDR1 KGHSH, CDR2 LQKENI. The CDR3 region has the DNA TGTGCCAGCTCACCGTTACAGGGTGGCGTGAACACTGAAGCTTTCTTT. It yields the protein CASSPLQGGVNTEAFF. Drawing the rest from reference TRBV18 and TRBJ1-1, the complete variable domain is NAGVMQNPRHLVRRRGQEARLRCSPMKGHSHVYWYRQLPEEGLKFMVYLQKENIIDESGMPKERFSAEFPKEGPSILRIQQVVRGDSAAYFCASSPLQGGVNTEAFFGQGTRLTVV.

This CDR3 reads CASGLPRTGGFEAFF. As DNA, the CDR3 is TGTGCTAGTGGTTTGCCTCGGACAGGGGGCTTTGAAGCTTTCTTT. The chain carries TRBV12-5 and TRBJ1-1; TRBD1 aligns across 11 bases. V lost 2 bases to trimming and J lost 7 bases; unmatched junction nucleotides: 6. The V gene's germline CDR1 is LGHNT and CDR2 FRNRAP. The CDR3 loop spans 15 amino acids.

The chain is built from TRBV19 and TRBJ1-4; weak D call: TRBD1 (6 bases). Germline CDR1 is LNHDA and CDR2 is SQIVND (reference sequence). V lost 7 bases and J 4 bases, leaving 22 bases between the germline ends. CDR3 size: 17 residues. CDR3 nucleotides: TGTGCCAGTAACTCTCCCGGGTGGACAGTCAATAATGAAAAACTGTTTTTT. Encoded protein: CASNSPGWTVNNEKLFF. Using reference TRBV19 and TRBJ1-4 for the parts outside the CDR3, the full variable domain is DGGITQSPKYLFRKEGQNVTLSCEQNLNHDAMYWYRQDPGQGLRLIYYSQIVNDFQKGDIAEGYSVSREKKESFPLTVTSAQKNPTAFYLCASNSPGWTVNNEKLFFGSGTQLSVL.